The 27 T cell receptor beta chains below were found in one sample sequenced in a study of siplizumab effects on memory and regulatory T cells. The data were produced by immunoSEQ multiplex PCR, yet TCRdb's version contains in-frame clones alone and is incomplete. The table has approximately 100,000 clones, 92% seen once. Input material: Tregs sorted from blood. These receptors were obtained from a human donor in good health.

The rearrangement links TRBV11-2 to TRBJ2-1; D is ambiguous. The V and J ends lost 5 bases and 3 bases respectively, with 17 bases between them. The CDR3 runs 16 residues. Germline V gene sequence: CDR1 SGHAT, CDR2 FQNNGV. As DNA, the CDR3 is TGTGCCAGCAGCCTCAAATTCCCTGGGGACTACAATGAGCAGTTCTTC. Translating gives CASSLKFPGDYNEQFF. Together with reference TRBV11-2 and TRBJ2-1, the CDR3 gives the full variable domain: EAGVAQSPRYKIIEKRQSVAFWCNPISGHATLYWYQQILGQGPKLLIQFQNNGVVDDSQLPKDRFSAERLKGVDSTLKIQPAKLEDSAVYLCASSLKFPGDYNEQFFGPGTRLTVL.

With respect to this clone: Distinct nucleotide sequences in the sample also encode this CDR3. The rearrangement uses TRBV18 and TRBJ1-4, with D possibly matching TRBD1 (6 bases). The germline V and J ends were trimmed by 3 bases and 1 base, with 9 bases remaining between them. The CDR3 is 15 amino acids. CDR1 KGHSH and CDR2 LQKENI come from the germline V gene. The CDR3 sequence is CASSPQTGTNEKLFF. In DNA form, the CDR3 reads TGTGCCAGCTCACCGCAGACAGGAACTAATGAAAAACTGTTTTTT.

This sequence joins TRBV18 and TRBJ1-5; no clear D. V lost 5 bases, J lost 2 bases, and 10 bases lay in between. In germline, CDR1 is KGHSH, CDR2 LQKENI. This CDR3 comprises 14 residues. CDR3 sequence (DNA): TGTGCCAGCTCAGAGACCGGGGGCAATCAGCCCCAGCATTTT. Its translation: CASSETGGNQPQHF.

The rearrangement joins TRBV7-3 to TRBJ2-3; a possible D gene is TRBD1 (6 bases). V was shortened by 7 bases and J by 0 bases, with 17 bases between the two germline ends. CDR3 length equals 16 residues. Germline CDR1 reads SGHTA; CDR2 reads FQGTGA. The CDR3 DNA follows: TGTGCCAGCACCTTCAAAGACAGGCGTAGCACAGATACGCAGTATTTT. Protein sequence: CASTFKDRRSTDTQYF.

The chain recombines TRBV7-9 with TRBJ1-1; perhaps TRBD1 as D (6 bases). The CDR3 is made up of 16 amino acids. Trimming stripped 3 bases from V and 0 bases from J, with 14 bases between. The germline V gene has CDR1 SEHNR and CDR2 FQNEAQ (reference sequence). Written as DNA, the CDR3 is TGTGCCAGCAGCTTCTTGGGGGCTGTAATGAACACTGAAGCTTTCTTT. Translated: CASSFLGAVMNTEAFF.

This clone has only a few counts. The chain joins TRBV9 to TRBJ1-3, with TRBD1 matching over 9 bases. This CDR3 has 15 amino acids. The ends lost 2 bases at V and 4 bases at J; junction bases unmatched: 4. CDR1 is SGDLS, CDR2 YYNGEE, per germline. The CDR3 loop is CASSVRTGEGNTIYF. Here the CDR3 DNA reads TGTGCCAGCAGCGTTCGGACAGGGGAAGGAAACACCATATATTTT. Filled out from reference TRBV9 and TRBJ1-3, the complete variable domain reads DSGVTQTPKHLITATGQRVTLRCSPRSGDLSVYWYQQSLDQGLQFLIQYYNGEERAKGNILERFSAQQFPDLHSELNLSSLELGDSALYFCASSVRTGEGNTIYFGEGSWLTVV.

In nucleotides, the CDR3 is TGTGCCAGCAGCCAGGGGGGAAGCAATCAGCCCCAGCATTTT. The encoded protein is CASSQGGSNQPQHF. This rearrangement joins TRBV2 to TRBJ1-5; 7 bases line up with TRBD1. The V gene's germline CDR1 is SNHLY and CDR2 FYNNEI. The CDR3 extends over 14 amino acids. V gave up 6 bases and J gave up 1 base; unmatched junction bases: 3.

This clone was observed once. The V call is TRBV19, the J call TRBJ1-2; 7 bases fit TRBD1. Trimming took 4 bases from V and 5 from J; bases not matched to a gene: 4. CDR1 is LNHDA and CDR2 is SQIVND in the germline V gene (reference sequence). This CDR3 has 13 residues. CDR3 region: CASSNRDRYGYTF. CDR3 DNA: TGTGCCAGTAGTAACCGGGACAGATATGGCTACACCTTC.

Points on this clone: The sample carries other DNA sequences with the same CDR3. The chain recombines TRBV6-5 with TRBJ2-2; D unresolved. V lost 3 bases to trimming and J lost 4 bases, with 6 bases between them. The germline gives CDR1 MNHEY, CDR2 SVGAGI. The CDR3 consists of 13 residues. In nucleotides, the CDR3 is TGTGCCAGCAGTTATCCAGGCACCGGGGAGCTGTTTTTT. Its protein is CASSYPGTGELFF.

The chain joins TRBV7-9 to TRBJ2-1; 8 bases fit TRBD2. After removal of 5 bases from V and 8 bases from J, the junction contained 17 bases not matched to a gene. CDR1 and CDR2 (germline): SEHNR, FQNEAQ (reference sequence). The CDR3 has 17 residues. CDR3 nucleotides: TGTGCCAGCAGCGGTTTACCGGGACTAGTATTTTCTGATGAGCAGTTCTTC. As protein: CASSGLPGLVFSDEQFF.

The CDR3 DNA sequence: TGCGCCAGCAGAGGCACAGGGACCGGGGAGCTGTTTTTT. Translation: CASRGTGTGELFF. The chain combines TRBV10-2 with TRBJ2-2; a weak D match, TRBD1 (6 bases). The V end was cut by 6 bases, the J end by 5 bases, with 10 bases between. The V gene's germline CDR1 is WSHSY and CDR2 SAAADI. This CDR3 comprises 13 residues.

This CDR3 is CASKGDYYEQYF. CDR3 DNA: TGCGCCAGCAAAGGGGATTACTACGAGCAGTACTTC. The gene calls are TRBV5-1 and TRBJ2-7; TRBD1 might be the D (5 bases). Germline values: CDR1 SGHRS, CDR2 YFSETQ. The CDR3 length is 12 residues. Trimming removed 6 bases at V and 3 bases at J, with 10 bases between.

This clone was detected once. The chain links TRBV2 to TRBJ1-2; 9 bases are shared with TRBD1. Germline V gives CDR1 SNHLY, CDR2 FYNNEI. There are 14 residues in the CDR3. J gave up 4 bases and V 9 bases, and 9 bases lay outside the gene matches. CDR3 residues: CARLAGTGPYGYTF. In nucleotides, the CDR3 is TGTGCCAGACTTGCCGGGACAGGGCCCTATGGCTACACCTTC.

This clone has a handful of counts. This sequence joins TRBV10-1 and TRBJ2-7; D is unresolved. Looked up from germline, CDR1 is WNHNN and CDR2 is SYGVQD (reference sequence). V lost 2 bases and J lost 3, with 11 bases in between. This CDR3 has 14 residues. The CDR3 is CASSESGRIYEQYF. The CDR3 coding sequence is TGCGCCAGCAGTGAGAGTGGTCGGATCTACGAGCAGTACTTC.

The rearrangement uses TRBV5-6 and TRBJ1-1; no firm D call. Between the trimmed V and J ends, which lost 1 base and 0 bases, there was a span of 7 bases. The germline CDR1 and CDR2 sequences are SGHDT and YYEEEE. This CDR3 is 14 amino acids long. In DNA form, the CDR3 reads TGTGCCAGCAGCTTGTTAACAGTGAACACTGAAGCTTTCTTT. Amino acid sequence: CASSLLTVNTEAFF.

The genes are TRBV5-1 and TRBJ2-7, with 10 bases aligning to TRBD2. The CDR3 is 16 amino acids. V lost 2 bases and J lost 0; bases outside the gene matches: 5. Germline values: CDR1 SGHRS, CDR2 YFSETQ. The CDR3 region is CASSFGTSASSYEQYF. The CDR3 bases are TGCGCCAGCAGCTTCGGGACTAGCGCGAGCTCCTACGAGCAGTACTTC.

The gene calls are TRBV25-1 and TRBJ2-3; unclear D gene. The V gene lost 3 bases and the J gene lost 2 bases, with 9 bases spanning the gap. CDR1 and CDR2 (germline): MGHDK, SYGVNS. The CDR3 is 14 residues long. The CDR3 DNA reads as TGTGCCAGCAGTGACTGGACGAACACAGATACGCAGTATTTT. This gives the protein CASSDWTNTDTQYF.

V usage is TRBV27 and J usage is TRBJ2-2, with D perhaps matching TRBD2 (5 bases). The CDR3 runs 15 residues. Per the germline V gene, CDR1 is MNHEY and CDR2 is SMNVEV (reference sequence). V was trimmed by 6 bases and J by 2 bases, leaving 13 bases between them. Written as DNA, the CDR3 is TGTGCCAGCAGAGAGGGAGCCTTTAACACCGGGGAGCTGTTTTTT. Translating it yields CASREGAFNTGELFF.

In nucleotides, the CDR3 is TGTGCCAGCAGCTTGGAACAGGTTAATGAAAAACTGTTTTTT. This gives the protein CASSLEQVNEKLFF. The J gene is TRBJ1-4, the V gene TRBV5-6; TRBD1 might be the D (5 bases). The CDR3 contains 14 residues. Trimming removed 0 bases at V and 4 bases at J, with 7 bases between. Germline CDR1 is SGHDT and CDR2 is YYEEEE.

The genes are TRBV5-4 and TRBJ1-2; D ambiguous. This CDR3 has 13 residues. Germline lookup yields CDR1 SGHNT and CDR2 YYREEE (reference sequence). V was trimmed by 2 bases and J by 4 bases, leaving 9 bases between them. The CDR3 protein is CASSLSQFYGYTF. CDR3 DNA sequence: TGTGCCAGCAGCTTATCTCAGTTCTATGGCTACACCTTC.

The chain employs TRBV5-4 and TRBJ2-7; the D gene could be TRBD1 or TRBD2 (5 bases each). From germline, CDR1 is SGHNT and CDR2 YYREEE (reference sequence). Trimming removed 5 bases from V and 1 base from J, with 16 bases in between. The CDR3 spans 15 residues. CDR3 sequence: CASSHIRDLSYEQYF. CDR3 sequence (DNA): TGTGCCAGCAGTCATATCCGGGACCTTTCCTACGAGCAGTACTTC.

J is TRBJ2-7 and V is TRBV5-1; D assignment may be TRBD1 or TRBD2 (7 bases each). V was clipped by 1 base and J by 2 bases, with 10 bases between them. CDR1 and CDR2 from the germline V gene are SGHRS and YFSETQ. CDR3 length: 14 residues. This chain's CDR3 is CASSLSGTAYEQYF. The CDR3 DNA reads TGCGCCAGCAGCTTGAGCGGGACAGCCTACGAGCAGTACTTC. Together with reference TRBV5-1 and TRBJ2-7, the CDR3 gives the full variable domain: KAGVTQTPRYLIKTRGQQVTLSCSPISGHRSVSWYQQTPGQGLQFLFEYFSETQRNKGNFPGRFSGRQFSNSRSEMNVSTLELGDSALYLCASSLSGTAYEQYFGPGTRLTVT.

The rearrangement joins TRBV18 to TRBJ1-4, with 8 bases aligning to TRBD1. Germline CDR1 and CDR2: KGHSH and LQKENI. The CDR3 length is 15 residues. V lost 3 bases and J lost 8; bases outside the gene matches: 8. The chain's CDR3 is CASSPWPGGGEKLFF. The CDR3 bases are TGTGCCAGCTCACCTTGGCCAGGGGGCGGCGAAAAACTGTTTTTT.

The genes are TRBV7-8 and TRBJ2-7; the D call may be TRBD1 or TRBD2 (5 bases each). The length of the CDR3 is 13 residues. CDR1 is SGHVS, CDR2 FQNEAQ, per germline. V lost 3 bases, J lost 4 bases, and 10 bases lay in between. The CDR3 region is CASSLSWGYEQYF. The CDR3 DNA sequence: TGTGCCAGCAGCTTGTCTTGGGGGTACGAGCAGTACTTC.

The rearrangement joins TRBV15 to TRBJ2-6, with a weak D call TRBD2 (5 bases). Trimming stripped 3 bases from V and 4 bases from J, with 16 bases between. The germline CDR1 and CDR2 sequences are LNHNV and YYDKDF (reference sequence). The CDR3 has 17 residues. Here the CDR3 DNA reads TGTGCCACCAGCAGTATGGGTTACGGGGTCGGGGCCAACGTCCTGACTTTC. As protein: CATSSMGYGVGANVLTF.

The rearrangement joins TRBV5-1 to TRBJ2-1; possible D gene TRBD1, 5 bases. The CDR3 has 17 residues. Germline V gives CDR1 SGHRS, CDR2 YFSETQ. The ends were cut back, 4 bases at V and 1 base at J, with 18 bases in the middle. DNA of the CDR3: TGCGCCAGCAGCCCGGGTGGGGCAGGGATATCCTACAATGAGCAGTTCTTC. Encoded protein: CASSPGGAGISYNEQFF.

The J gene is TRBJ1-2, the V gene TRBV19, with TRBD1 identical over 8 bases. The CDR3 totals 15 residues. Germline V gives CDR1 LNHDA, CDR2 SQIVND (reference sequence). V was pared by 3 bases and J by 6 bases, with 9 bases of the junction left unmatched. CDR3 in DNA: TGTGCCAGTAGTATTCAGGGGGCAGTTATCCATGGCTACACCTTC. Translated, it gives CASSIQGAVIHGYTF.